The 5 T cell receptor beta chains below come from one sample, sequenced in a study of T cell changes during pregnancy in multiple sclerosis. Clones were sequenced by immunoSEQ multiplex PCR, and TCRdb holds only the in-frame ones, with some missing. Of over 50,000 clones listed, 70% to 90% are singletons. Sequences were derived from CD4+ T cells from peripheral blood mononuclear cells, sampled in the third trimester of pregnancy. The receptors originated from a female donor with multiple sclerosis, enrolled in a pregnancy study.

The rearrangement links TRBV9 to TRBJ1-2, with no clear D. The CDR3 length is 13 residues. Looked up from germline, CDR1 is SGDLS and CDR2 is YYNGEE. Deletions cut 0 bases from V and 3 bases from J, with 6 bases between. CDR3 bases: TGTGCCAGCAGCGTAGACAAAGACTATGGCTACACCTTC. Translating gives CASSVDKDYGYTF.

The rearrangement uses TRBV20-1 and TRBJ2-1; D possibly corresponds to TRBD1 (6 bases). Germline lookup yields CDR1 DFQATT and CDR2 SNEGSKA (reference sequence). V was trimmed by 5 bases and J by 8 bases, leaving 10 bases between them. CDR3 length: 11 residues. CDR3 sequence (DNA): TGCAGTGCTGAAAGACAGGATGAGCAGTTCTTC. Protein sequence: CSAERQDEQFF.

The V gene is TRBV19, the J gene TRBJ1-4, with TRBD1 as a possible D gene (5 bases). V dropped 5 bases and J dropped 4 bases, with 14 bases sitting between them. The CDR3 loop spans 15 amino acids. Germline V gene sequence: CDR1 LNHDA, CDR2 SQIVND (reference sequence). This CDR3 reads CASSPSGTLNEKLFF. CDR3 bases: TGTGCCAGTAGTCCGAGCGGGACCCTTAATGAAAAACTGTTTTTT.

The chain recombines TRBV5-1 with TRBJ2-1; TRBD2 matches 7 bases. The CDR3 sequence is 15 residues long. V lost 0 bases and J lost 7; bases outside the gene matches: 7. Germline values: CDR1 SGHRS, CDR2 YFSETQ. In DNA form, the CDR3 reads TGCGCCAGCAGCTTGGCTCCAGCGGGGACTAATGAGCAGTTCTTC. Protein product: CASSLAPAGTNEQFF.

The V call is TRBV11-1, the J call TRBJ2-3; 10 bases fit TRBD1. V lost 3 bases and J lost 6; bases outside the gene matches: 9. The CDR3 has 16 amino acids. Germline-derived CDR1 and CDR2 are SGHAT and FQDESV (reference sequence). Here the CDR3 reads CASSFPPGQGPDTQYF. The CDR3 DNA is TGTGCCAGCAGCTTTCCCCCGGGACAGGGGCCGGATACGCAGTATTTT.